The following is a TCR beta chain sequence with its context. What it binds is unknown. This sample was included in a study of cytomegalovirus exposure and HLA in healthy donors. Notes on the study in general: As confirmed in vitro, a few CMV-associated chains were specific for CMV antigens. Reports described diagnosis of cytomegalovirus status by the classifier as highly specific and sensitive.

V was shortened by 3 bases and J by 0 bases, with 11 bases between the two germline ends. Per the germline V gene, CDR1 is SGHAT and CDR2 is FQNNGV. The CDR3 has 16 residues. Sequenced by immunoSEQ multiplex PCR; TCRdb stores in-frame clones only, minus some. This sample has 150,000 to 200,000 clones; approximately 96% occur once, and the top ten carry about 0.89%. The sample taken for sequencing was PBMCs. The TCR sequence derives from a woman aged 18-29 years in good health and CMV-seronegative. The J gene is TRBJ2-2, the V gene TRBV11-2; a weak D match, TRBD2 (6 bases). CDR3 region: CASSFWRGSNTGELFF. The CDR3 DNA reads as TGTGCCAGCAGCTTCTGGCGGGGTTCGAACACCGGGGAGCTGTTTTTT.